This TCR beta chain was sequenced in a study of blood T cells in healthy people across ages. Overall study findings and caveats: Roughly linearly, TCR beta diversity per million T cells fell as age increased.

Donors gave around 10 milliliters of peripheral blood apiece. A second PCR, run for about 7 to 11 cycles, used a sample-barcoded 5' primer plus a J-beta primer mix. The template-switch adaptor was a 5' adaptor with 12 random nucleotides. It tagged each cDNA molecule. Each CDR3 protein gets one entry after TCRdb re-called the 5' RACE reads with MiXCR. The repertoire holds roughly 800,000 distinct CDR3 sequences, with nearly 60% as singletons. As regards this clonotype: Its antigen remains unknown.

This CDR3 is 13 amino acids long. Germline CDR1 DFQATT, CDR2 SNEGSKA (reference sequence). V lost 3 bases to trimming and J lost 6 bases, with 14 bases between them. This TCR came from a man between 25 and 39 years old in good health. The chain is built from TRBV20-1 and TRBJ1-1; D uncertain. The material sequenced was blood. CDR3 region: CSARRPWSPEAFF. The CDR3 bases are TGCAGTGCTAGGCGGCCCTGGAGTCCTGAAGCTTTCTTT.